Presented here are 9 T cell receptor beta chains from one specimen sequenced in a study of blood T cell repertoires in COVID-19. The repertoire was sequenced with immunoSEQ multiplex PCR; TCRdb's copy has only in-frame clones and lacks some. This table holds approximately 260,000 clones, roughly 90% found once. The sequenced material came from peripheral blood. These receptors all come from a man aged 55 to 70 who had recovered from COVID-19.

This clone was seen only a few times. The chain is built from TRBV7-8 and TRBJ2-7; 12 bases align to TRBD1. The V gene end was trimmed by 5 bases and the J gene end by 5 bases; junction bases not matched to a gene: 10. This CDR3 has 16 residues. Germline V gene lookup returns CDR1 SGHVS and CDR2 FQNEAQ. CDR3 DNA: TGTGCCAGCAGCCCGGGGGGGACAGGGGGCCGTCACGAGCAGTACTTC. Its translation is CASSPGGTGGRHEQYF.

This clone was detected once. This chain uses TRBV9 with TRBJ2-1; D remains ambiguous. Looked up from germline, CDR1 is SGDLS and CDR2 is YYNGEE. V gave up 1 base and J gave up 5 bases, with 7 bases separating them. The CDR3 runs 13 residues. The CDR3 DNA is TGTGCCAGCAGCGTAAACAAACACAATGAGCAGTTCTTC. Amino acids: CASSVNKHNEQFF. The variable domain in full, completed from reference TRBV9 and TRBJ2-1, reads DSGVTQTPKHLITATGQRVTLRCSPRSGDLSVYWYQQSLDQGLQFLIQYYNGEERAKGNILERFSAQQFPDLHSELNLSSLELGDSALYFCASSVNKHNEQFFGPGTRLTVL.

The chain couples TRBV5-6 to TRBJ2-3, with no clear D. This CDR3 contains 15 residues. Germline values: CDR1 SGHDT, CDR2 YYEEEE. Trimming removed 1 base at V and 2 bases at J, with 11 bases between. CDR3 protein: CASSLNVSPTDTQYF. The CDR3 DNA is TGTGCCAGCAGCTTGAACGTGAGCCCCACAGATACGCAGTATTTT.

This clone was observed a single time. The CDR3 sequence: CASSLQGGRNYEQYF. CDR3 nucleotide sequence: TGCGCCAGCAGCTTACAGGGTGGTAGGAACTACGAGCAGTACTTC. The genes are TRBV5-1 and TRBJ2-7, with D perhaps TRBD1 (6 bases). The CDR3 spans 15 residues. Germline-derived CDR1 and CDR2 are SGHRS and YFSETQ. The V end lost 2 bases, the J end lost 3 bases, and 15 bases lay between the germline ends.

V usage is TRBV20-1 and J usage is TRBJ1-1; D unresolved. The CDR3 is 14 residues long. From germline, CDR1 is DFQATT and CDR2 SNEGSKA (reference sequence). Trimming stripped 3 bases from V and 0 bases from J, with 11 bases between. CDR3 loop: CSASRVDLNTEAFF. In nucleotides, the CDR3 is TGCAGTGCTAGTCGGGTTGATTTGAACACTGAAGCTTTCTTT.

In this sample, this clone turned up once. The chain combines TRBV20-1 with TRBJ1-1; 8 bases align to TRBD1. The J segment lost 7 bases and the V segment lost 3 bases, leaving 4 bases of the junction unmatched. Germline CDR1 DFQATT, CDR2 SNEGSKA (reference sequence). The CDR3 spans 12 residues. The CDR3 loop reads CSASDRGLEAFF. The CDR3, as DNA: TGCAGTGCTAGTGACAGGGGCCTTGAAGCTTTCTTT.

This clone has a single count. The chain uses TRBV28 and TRBJ2-3, with TRBD2 identical over 10 bases. This CDR3 contains 20 residues. V was pared by 3 bases and J by 0 bases, with 15 bases of the junction left unmatched. Germline assignment: CDR1 MDHEN and CDR2 SYDVKM. CDR3 nucleotides: TGTGCCAGCAGTTTCCGGCTTTACGCTAGCGGGGGATCTAGCACAGATACGCAGTATTTT. The encoded protein is CASSFRLYASGGSSTDTQYF.

J is TRBJ1-1 and V is TRBV29-1; D gene uncertain. Germline CDR1 and CDR2: SQVTM and ANQGSEA. The ends were cut back, 6 bases at V and 3 bases at J, with 5 bases in the middle. The CDR3 is made up of 10 amino acids. DNA for the CDR3: TGCAGCGTGCGGGACACTGAAGCTTTCTTT. This gives the protein CSVRDTEAFF.

The J gene is TRBJ1-1, the V gene TRBV6-5, with no clear D. The CDR3 has 13 residues. V lost 7 bases and J 1 base, leaving 10 bases between the germline ends. CDR1 is MNHEY, CDR2 SVGAGI, per germline. CDR3 region: CASKAGGNTEAFF. In nucleotides, the CDR3 is TGTGCCAGCAAGGCGGGAGGGAACACTGAAGCTTTCTTT.